The 25 T cell receptor beta chains reported below all come from one sample, sequenced in a study of blood T cell repertoires in COVID-19. Clones were sequenced by immunoSEQ multiplex PCR, and TCRdb holds only the in-frame ones, with some missing. Of approximately 140,000 clones in the sample, 84% were seen once. The specimen sequenced was peripheral blood. These receptor sequences come from a woman aged 80 or over in a cohort sampled during active or convalescent COVID-19.

This chain joins TRBV5-1 and TRBJ2-2, with 9 bases that match TRBD1. Germline CDR1 and CDR2: SGHRS and YFSETQ. V gave up 4 bases and J gave up 2 bases; unmatched junction bases: 9. This CDR3 contains 17 residues. CDR3 residues: CASSVAGTGINTGELFF. In DNA, the CDR3 is TGCGCCAGCAGCGTCGCCGGGACAGGGATTAACACCGGGGAGCTGTTTTTT.

This clone was seen a single time. The chain carries TRBV5-5 and TRBJ1-3, with unresolved D. Germline CDR1 SGHKS, CDR2 YYEKEE (reference sequence). Trimming removed 5 bases from V and 0 bases from J, with 9 bases in between. CDR3 length: 14 residues. The chain's CDR3 is CASRRAFSGNTIYF. CDR3 coding DNA: TGTGCCAGCAGGAGGGCCTTCTCTGGAAACACCATATATTTT.

V gene TRBV19 combines with J gene TRBJ1-5; possibly TRBD1 for D (5 bases). The CDR3 has 13 amino acids. Germline lookup yields CDR1 LNHDA and CDR2 SQIVND (reference sequence). Trimming stripped 5 bases from V and 5 bases from J, with 10 bases between. CDR3 DNA: TGTGCCAGTAGTTGGGGCAGCTATCAGCCCCAGCATTTT. Protein product: CASSWGSYQPQHF.

This clone has only one observation. The CDR3 DNA reads TGTGCCAGCAGCCCCCGGGACAGCTGGTGGGCAGATACGCAGTATTTT. This gives the protein CASSPRDSWWADTQYF. This chain links TRBV7-2 with TRBJ2-3; 7 positions agree with TRBD1. CDR3 size: 16 residues. V was pared by 5 bases and J by 4 bases, with 12 bases of the junction left unmatched. Germline CDR1 reads SGHTA; CDR2 reads FQGNSA. Variable domain in full (rest from reference TRBV7-2 and TRBJ2-3): GAGVSQSPSNKVTEKGKDVELRCDPISGHTALYWYRQSLGQGLEFLIYFQGNSAPDKSGLPSDRFSAERTGGSVSTLTIQRTQQEDSAVYLCASSPRDSWWADTQYFGPGTRLTVL.

The chain couples TRBV24-1 to TRBJ1-1, with 7 bases that match TRBD1. Germline-derived CDR1 and CDR2 are KGHDR and SFDVKD. V shed 2 bases and J 8 bases; nucleotides not matched to a gene: 1. This CDR3 is built from 12 residues. CDR3 loop: CATSDSGGEAFF. The CDR3 DNA follows: TGTGCCACCAGTGATTCAGGGGGAGAAGCTTTCTTT.

The chain combines TRBV10-3 with TRBJ2-5; 10 bases are shared with TRBD2. This CDR3 spans 13 amino acids. Looked up from germline, CDR1 is ENHRY and CDR2 is SYGVKD. V lost 6 bases and J lost 5; bases outside the gene matches: 3. CDR3 amino acids: CAIRGLARETQYF. DNA for the CDR3: TGTGCCATCAGGGGACTAGCGAGGGAGACCCAGTACTTC.

The chain couples TRBV5-1 to TRBJ1-2; 7 positions match TRBD1. Germline V gene lookup returns CDR1 SGHRS and CDR2 YFSETQ. CDR3 size: 13 residues. Losses at the gene ends were 4 bases for V and 4 bases for J; bases not matched to a gene: 4. Here the CDR3 DNA reads TGCGCCAGCAGCATCGACAGGGCCTATGGCTACACCTTC. It codes for CASSIDRAYGYTF.

The rearrangement links TRBV27 to TRBJ1-4; 7 bases are a match to TRBD1. Per the germline V gene, CDR1 is MNHEY and CDR2 is SMNVEV (reference sequence). The V segment lost 4 bases and the J segment 5 bases; nucleotides outside the gene matches: 19. This CDR3 is built from 19 residues. CDR3 nucleotide sequence: TGTGCCAGCAGTTCGCCGCGGAGACCGGGACAGATAAGAAATGAAAAACTGTTTTTT. This codes for CASSSPRRPGQIRNEKLFF.

The V call is TRBV7-3, the J call TRBJ2-5; 9 bases map to TRBD1. With 5 bases clipped from V and 1 base from J, the junction kept 2 bases outside the gene matches. CDR3 size: 14 residues. The germline CDR1 and CDR2 sequences are SGHTA and FQGTGA. CDR3 protein: CASSATGGQETQYF. The DNA of the CDR3 is TGTGCCAGCAGCGCGACAGGGGGCCAAGAGACCCAGTACTTC.

This CDR3 is CASSFTRTVAFF. The DNA for the CDR3 is TGTGCCAGCAGCTTTACCAGGACAGTCGCTTTCTTT. The J gene is TRBJ1-1, the V gene TRBV5-6; D might be TRBD1 (6 bases). This CDR3 is built from 12 residues. Germline values: CDR1 SGHDT, CDR2 YYEEEE. Trimming shortened V by 2 bases and J by 11 bases, and 13 bases separated the two germline ends.

This clone was found once. The chain combines TRBV9 with TRBJ2-7; D is undetermined. Trimming shortened V by 3 bases and J by 2 bases, and 12 bases separated the two germline ends. Germline CDR1 reads SGDLS; CDR2 reads YYNGEE. CDR3 length equals 14 residues. CDR3 region: CASSATGSAYEQYF. In DNA, the CDR3 is TGTGCCAGCAGCGCGACTGGCAGCGCCTACGAGCAGTACTTC.

The rearrangement links TRBV4-3 to TRBJ2-2, with 7 bases lining up with TRBD2. Germline CDR1 reads LGHNA; CDR2 reads YSLEER. This CDR3 contains 14 residues. Germline trimming cut 1 base from V and 7 bases from J; bases unmatched to any gene: 3. The CDR3 bases are TGCGCCAGCAGCCAAGGGGACTATGACGGGGAGCTGTTTTTT. It is translated as CASSQGDYDGELFF.

J is TRBJ2-3 and V is TRBV5-1; D is uncertain. Germline lookup yields CDR1 SGHRS and CDR2 YFSETQ. V dropped 2 bases and J dropped 7 bases, with 5 bases sitting between them. The CDR3 has 11 residues. The CDR3 DNA is TGCGCCAGCAGCTTATCTTATACGCAGTATTTT. It codes for CASSLSYTQYF.

This sequence joins TRBV6-2 or TRBV6-3 and TRBJ1-2, with 7 bases aligning to TRBD1. After removal of 5 bases from V and 0 bases from J, the junction contained 6 bases not matched to a gene. The germline CDR1 and CDR2 sequences are MNHEY and SVGEGT. The CDR3 consists of 15 residues. The DNA for the CDR3 is TGTGCCAGCAGTCCAACCGGGACAGCTAACTATGGCTACACCTTC. Its protein is CASSPTGTANYGYTF.

The chain recombines TRBV12-5 with TRBJ1-5; D uncertain. Germline V gene sequence: CDR1 LGHNT, CDR2 FRNRAP. The CDR3 extends over 17 amino acids. The V end lost 0 bases, the J end lost 0 bases, and 12 bases lay between the germline ends. Here the CDR3 reads CASGLVLAIYSNQPQHF. The CDR3 DNA is TGTGCTAGTGGTTTGGTACTTGCGATCTATAGCAATCAGCCCCAGCATTTT.

The genes are TRBV18 and TRBJ2-3, with TRBD2 matching 16 bases. This CDR3 spans 18 amino acids. CDR1 and CDR2 from the germline V gene are KGHSH and LQKENI. J lost 4 bases, V lost 3 bases, and 7 bases had no gene match. CDR3 residues: CASSPPPGLAGGPDTQYF. The CDR3 nucleotides read TGTGCCAGCTCACCGCCCCCGGGACTAGCGGGGGGGCCAGATACGCAGTATTTT.

This clone was seen more than once but under ten times. J is TRBJ1-3 and V is TRBV10-1; 8 bases are shared with TRBD1. The V and J ends lost 1 base and 5 bases, in that order; junction bases with no gene match: 4. The CDR3 extends over 15 amino acids. Germline V CDR1 and CDR2: WNHNN, SYGVQD (reference sequence). The CDR3 loop is CASSEFTGGRNTIYF. DNA of the CDR3: TGCGCCAGCAGTGAGTTTACAGGGGGTAGAAACACCATATATTTT.

CDR3 in DNA: TGTGCCAGCAGTTTCTCTGTATTTAGCACAGATACGCAGTATTTT. It encodes CASSFSVFSTDTQYF. The rearrangement links TRBV2 to TRBJ2-3; D not certain. The V gene lost 5 bases and the J gene lost 0 bases, with 12 bases spanning the gap. This CDR3 has 15 residues. In germline, CDR1 is SNHLY, CDR2 FYNNEI.

The CDR3: CASSSQTGGNYGYTF. The CDR3 coding sequence is TGTGCCAGCAGTTCCCAGACAGGGGGAAACTATGGCTACACCTTC. The chain employs TRBV6-2 or TRBV6-3 and TRBJ1-2; 9 nucleotides match TRBD1. J was trimmed by 2 bases and V by 4 bases; bases with no gene match: 5. Germline CDR1 and CDR2: MNHEY and SVGEGT. This CDR3 region has 15 residues.

The rearrangement uses TRBV4-1 and TRBJ2-2; TRBD2 matches 10 bases. Trimming cost V 4 bases and J 3 bases; bases outside gene matches: 14. The CDR3 contains 19 residues. Germline lookup yields CDR1 MGHRA and CDR2 YSYEKL. The CDR3: CASSLIPGSSGGDTGELFF. The CDR3 DNA reads as TGCGCCAGCAGCCTTATCCCGGGGTCCAGCGGGGGGGACACCGGGGAGCTGTTTTTT.

The chain has TRBV5-1 and TRBJ2-3, with D unclear. Trimming left V 0 bases short and J 1 base short, with 6 bases between. This CDR3 has 14 residues. Germline V CDR1 and CDR2: SGHRS, YFSETQ. The CDR3 sequence is CASSLVVGTDTQYF. The DNA for the CDR3 is TGCGCCAGCAGCTTGGTTGTAGGCACAGATACGCAGTATTTT.

The chain has TRBV18 and TRBJ2-7; perhaps TRBD1 as D (6 bases). The CDR3 totals 13 residues. Germline CDR1 and CDR2: KGHSH and LQKENI. V lost 8 bases, J lost 2 bases, and 13 bases lay in between. Here the CDR3 reads CASTYRDTYEQYF. DNA of the CDR3: TGTGCCAGCACATACCGGGACACCTACGAGCAGTACTTC.

The chain combines TRBV6-6 with TRBJ2-1, with 8 bases identical to TRBD2. Germline V CDR1 and CDR2: MNHNY, SVGAGI (reference sequence). V shed 5 bases and J 7 bases; nucleotides not matched to a gene: 10. The length of the CDR3 is 15 residues. The CDR3 spells CASSHGTRGRNEQFF. The CDR3 DNA sequence: TGTGCCAGCAGTCACGGGACTAGGGGTAGGAATGAGCAGTTCTTC.

The V and J genes are TRBV5-1 and TRBJ2-1; 8 nucleotides match TRBD1. The CDR3 extends over 14 amino acids. Per the germline V gene, CDR1 is SGHRS and CDR2 is YFSETQ. Trimming at V came to 2 bases and at J to 10 bases, leaving 8 bases not matched to a gene. The CDR3 loop is CASSFQGAGLEQFF. In DNA form, the CDR3 reads TGCGCCAGCAGCTTCCAGGGGGCGGGGCTAGAGCAGTTCTTC.

Written as DNA, the CDR3 is TGCGCCAGCAGCAACAGTGTTAGACACAGTTTTAACTATGGCTACACCTTC. It yields the protein CASSNSVRHSFNYGYTF. V is TRBV4-3 and J is TRBJ1-2; D remains unclear. The V end lost 5 bases, the J end lost 1 base, and 20 bases lay between the germline ends. There are 17 residues in the CDR3. Germline V gives CDR1 LGHNA, CDR2 YSLEER.